This is a list of T cell receptor beta chains from one sample in a study of molecular identifiers for immune sequencing clone quantification. MiXCR was run by TCRdb on the PCR reads, yielding one entry per CDR3 protein. The sample has some 590,000 distinct CDR3 sequences, around 25% seen once; the top ten hold approximately 0.75%. Sample: naive CD8+ T cells from blood, with Jurkat cell RNA spiked in. These receptors originate from a human donor in good health. Some libraries in this study had Jurkat cell RNA spiked in. Each CDR3 is given with its conserved first and last residue. Each record gives: D gene, V gene, clone size, J gene, CDR3 protein, CDR3 DNA. A D gene is named only where the DNA matches it firmly. Size tells how often a clone was seen (once, few, many) or the class of an expanded clone, and some rows leave it out.

.	TRBV20-1	few	TRBJ2-3	CSASRTGAWGDTDTQYF	TGCAGTGCTAGCAGAACTGGGGCGTGGGGGGACACAGATACGCAGTATTTT
.	TRBV30	many	TRBJ1-1	CAWSEVGNTEAFF	TGTGCCTGGAGTGAAGTAGGTAACACTGAAGCTTTCTTT
.	TRBV18	.	TRBJ1-4	CASSPRVMDEKLFF	TGTGCCAGCTCACCGCGGGTGATGGATGAAAAACTGTTTTTT
.	TRBV13	many	TRBJ2-4	CASSHGGASKNIQYF	TGTGCCAGCAGCCACGGAGGCGCCTCCAAAAACATTCAGTACTTC
.	TRBV19	.	TRBJ1-1	CASSIQGRGTEAFF	TGTGCCAGTAGTATCCAGGGAAGGGGAACTGAAGCTTTCTTT
TRBD2	TRBV7-9	many	TRBJ2-5	CASSLLTSGDQETQYF	TGTGCCAGCAGCCTATTGACTAGCGGGGACCAAGAGACCCAGTACTTC
.	TRBV19	.	TRBJ2-7	CASSTTSSSYEQYF	TGTGCCAGTAGTACGACGTCGAGCTCCTACGAGCAGTACTTC
.	TRBV19	.	TRBJ1-5	CASHDSNQPQHF	TGTGCCAGCCACGATAGCAATCAGCCCCAGCATTTT
.	TRBV7-9	many	TRBJ2-3	CASKPGTPFTDTQYF	TGTGCCAGCAAGCCGGGGACTCCCTTCACAGATACGCAGTATTTT
.	TRBV3-1	many	TRBJ1-1	CASSFSTIQELNTEAFF	TGTGCCAGCAGCTTCTCAACAATACAGGAGCTGAACACTGAAGCTTTCTTT
.	TRBV7-6	few	TRBJ2-7	CASSLAMGKTYEQYF	TGTGCCAGCAGCTTAGCTATGGGGAAGACCTACGAGCAGTACTTC
.	TRBV20-1	.	TRBJ2-2	CSASGPGPNTGELFF	TGCAGTGCCAGCGGACCAGGGCCGAACACCGGGGAGCTGTTTTTT
.	TRBV7-2	.	TRBJ2-1	CASSLGLGRSSYNEQFF	TGTGCCAGCAGCTTAGGACTCGGTCGGAGCTCCTACAATGAGCAGTTCTTC